The present TCR beta chain was sequenced within a study of blood T cells in healthy people across ages. Study as a whole: Using template switching, researchers captured about one barcoded beta molecule for each two T cells. Overall study findings and caveats: Among T cells, TCR beta diversity per million cells dropped roughly linearly as age rose.

V lost 3 bases and J lost 0; bases outside the gene matches: 5. Germline loops: CDR1 MGHRA, CDR2 YSYEKL. CDR3 size: 15 residues. As regards this clonotype: Its target is unknown.

Using a J-beta primer mix together with a sample-barcoded 5' primer, a second PCR was run for roughly 7 to 11 cycles. TCRdb passed the 5' RACE reads through MiXCR, listing each CDR3 protein once. The data hold about a million distinct CDR3 sequences, with 48% observed a single time. The chain employs TRBV4-1 and TRBJ2-7; 7 bases map to TRBD1. This TCR came from a man between 25 and 39 years old in good health. The sequencing input was blood. The CDR3 spells CASSHGTEASYEQYF. CDR3 DNA: TGCGCCAGCAGCCACGGGACAGAGGCCTCCTACGAGCAGTACTTC.